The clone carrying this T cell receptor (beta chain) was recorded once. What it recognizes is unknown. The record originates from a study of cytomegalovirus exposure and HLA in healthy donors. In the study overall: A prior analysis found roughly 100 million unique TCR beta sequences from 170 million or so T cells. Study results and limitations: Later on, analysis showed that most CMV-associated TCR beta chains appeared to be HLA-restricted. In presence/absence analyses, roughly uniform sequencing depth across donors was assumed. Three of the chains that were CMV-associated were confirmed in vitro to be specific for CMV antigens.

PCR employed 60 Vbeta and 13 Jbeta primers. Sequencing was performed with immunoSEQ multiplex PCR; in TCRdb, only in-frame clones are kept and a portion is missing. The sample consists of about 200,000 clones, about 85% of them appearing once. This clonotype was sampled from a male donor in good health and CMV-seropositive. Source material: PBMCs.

CDR3 region: CASSASLLLAGGDTGELFF. CDR3 DNA sequence: TGTGCCAGCAGCGCGTCTCTCCTGCTAGCGGGAGGTGACACCGGGGAGCTGTTTTTT. This chain uses TRBV9 with TRBJ2-2; TRBD2 matches 11 bases. The CDR3 runs to 19 residues. V shed 3 bases, J shed 3 bases, and the junction held 13 bases outside the gene matches. Germline V gene lookup returns CDR1 SGDLS and CDR2 YYNGEE. The full variable domain, its missing parts supplied by reference TRBV9 and TRBJ2-2, is DSGVTQTPKHLITATGQRVTLRCSPRSGDLSVYWYQQSLDQGLQFLIQYYNGEERAKGNILERFSAQQFPDLHSELNLSSLELGDSALYFCASSASLLLAGGDTGELFFGEGSRLTVL.